The 14 T cell receptor beta chains listed next were all sequenced from one sample in a study of post-analysis software for immune sequencing data. General observations from the study: Compared with controls, patients had more of 4 to 6 TRBV segments, including TRBV5-6, TRBV5-1 and TRBV20-1.

Antigens for these TCRs are unknown. Unique molecular identifiers were carried by the TCR beta cDNA libraries. MiXCR was run by TCRdb on the PCR reads, yielding one entry per CDR3 protein. This sample carries 650,000 to 900,000 distinct CDR3 sequences, around 46% of them seen once, and the ten largest clones take 4.9%. Sequenced material: blood. The source is a girl aged 5-17 years with multiple sclerosis.

This chain links TRBV11-3 with TRBJ2-3, with 11 bases that match TRBD2. The CDR3 sequence is 18 residues long. Trimming cost V 6 bases and J 0 bases; bases outside gene matches: 11. The germline CDR1 and CDR2 sequences are SGHNT and YENEEA. The CDR3 loop is CASSAGTSGTVSTDTQYF. CDR3 bases: TGTGCCAGCAGTGCCGGGACTAGCGGCACCGTGAGCACAGATACGCAGTATTTT.

A single count supports this clonotype. The gene calls are TRBV6-6 and TRBJ2-1, with D perhaps matching TRBD2 (5 bases). This CDR3 spans 16 amino acids. The V gene lost 4 bases and the J gene lost 6 bases, with 19 bases spanning the gap. Germline V gene sequence: CDR1 MNHNY, CDR2 SVGAGI (reference sequence). CDR3 amino acids: CASSWGYSERVNEQFF. As DNA, the CDR3 is TGTGCCAGCAGTTGGGGATATAGCGAGAGGGTCAATGAGCAGTTCTTC.

J is TRBJ2-5 and V is TRBV7-2; no firm D call. V was cut by 0 bases and J by 4 bases, with 12 bases left in between. CDR3 length: 15 amino acids. From germline, CDR1 is SGHTA and CDR2 FQGNSA. The CDR3 here is CASSLALMLGETQYF. The CDR3 region has the DNA TGTGCCAGCAGCTTAGCGCTAATGCTAGGAGAGACCCAGTACTTC. Looking up the rest from reference TRBV7-2 and TRBJ2-5 gives the full variable domain: GAGVSQSPSNKVTEKGKDVELRCDPISGHTALYWYRQSLGQGLEFLIYFQGNSAPDKSGLPSDRFSAERTGGSVSTLTIQRTQQEDSAVYLCASSLALMLGETQYFGPGTRLLVL.

The chain employs TRBV5-1 and TRBJ1-2; the D is unclear. Germline CDR1 is SGHRS and CDR2 is YFSETQ. The germline V and J ends were trimmed by 4 bases and 2 bases, with 15 bases remaining between them. This CDR3 is 15 amino acids long. CDR3 sequence (DNA): TGCGCCAGCAGCCAGATCGCAGATACGAACTATGGCTACACCTTC. It codes for CASSQIADTNYGYTF. The full variable domain, its missing parts supplied by reference TRBV5-1 and TRBJ1-2, is KAGVTQTPRYLIKTRGQQVTLSCSPISGHRSVSWYQQTPGQGLQFLFEYFSETQRNKGNFPGRFSGRQFSNSRSEMNVSTLELGDSALYLCASSQIADTNYGYTFGSGTRLTVV.

V is TRBV15 and J is TRBJ1-2; maybe TRBD1 (5 bases). V lost 1 base, J lost 6 bases, and 12 bases lay in between. Germline V CDR1 and CDR2: LNHNV, YYDKDF (reference sequence). This CDR3 region has 14 residues. CDR3 region: CATSRATPGDGYTF. The DNA for the CDR3 is TGTGCCACCAGCAGAGCAACCCCGGGGGATGGCTACACCTTC.

The V and J genes are TRBV20-1 and TRBJ2-3; 10 nucleotides agree with TRBD2. The junction had 3 bases not matched to a gene; V was cut back by 3 bases and J by 0 bases. Per the germline V gene, CDR1 is DFQATT and CDR2 is SNEGSKA (reference sequence). The CDR3 sequence is 15 residues long. The DNA for the CDR3 is TGCAGTGCTAGGGGGACTAGCGCCAGCACAGATACGCAGTATTTT. Translation: CSARGTSASTDTQYF.

This sequence joins TRBV12-3 or TRBV12-4 and TRBJ2-1; weak D call: TRBD1 (5 bases). V lost 4 bases and J 2 bases, leaving 24 bases between the germline ends. This CDR3 comprises 19 residues. Here the CDR3 DNA reads TGTGCCAGCAGTTACCCCCTGTCTGACGTCGGACACACCTACAATGAGCAGTTCTTC. Translation: CASSYPLSDVGHTYNEQFF.

This chain connects TRBV20-1 to TRBJ2-1; D is undetermined. V lost 3 bases, J lost 0 bases, and 9 bases lay in between. This CDR3 is 14 amino acids long. Germline V lookup: CDR1 DFQATT, CDR2 SNEGSKA (reference sequence). The chain's CDR3 is CSARTRPSYNEQFF. Here the CDR3 DNA reads TGCAGTGCTAGGACCCGACCCTCCTACAATGAGCAGTTCTTC.

This chain links TRBV28 with TRBJ2-4, with 11 bases lining up with TRBD1. TRBJ2-7 explains the end of the DNA better; the J call may be wrong. CDR1 is MDHEN and CDR2 is SYDVKM in the germline V gene. This CDR3 is built from 16 residues. CDR3 DNA: TGTGCCAGCACCTCCGCGACCAGGACAGGGGGCCTCGAGCAGTACTTC. It codes for CASTSATRTGGLEQYF.

The table lists this clonotype with a few counts. The genes are TRBV9 and TRBJ1-4; 7 bases map to TRBD1. The trim removed 4 bases at V and 6 bases at J, leaving 9 bases unmatched. Germline loops: CDR1 SGDLS, CDR2 YYNGEE. The CDR3 is 15 residues long. DNA for the CDR3: TGTGCCAGCAGCCGGTTTGGGGACAGTGATGAAAAACTGTTTTTT. Its protein product is CASSRFGDSDEKLFF.

The chain combines TRBV27 with TRBJ2-7; perhaps TRBD2 as D (6 bases). The CDR3 is 13 amino acids. Germline CDR1 reads MNHEY; CDR2 reads SMNVEV (reference sequence). The V end was cut by 4 bases, the J end by 3 bases, with 10 bases between. CDR3 sequence: CASSSGLDYEQYF. The CDR3 DNA follows: TGTGCCAGCAGTTCGGGACTCGACTACGAGCAGTACTTC.

J is TRBJ2-1 and V is TRBV9; no clear D gene. Trimming pared 2 bases from V and 5 bases from J, leaving 8 bases between. Per the germline V gene, CDR1 is SGDLS and CDR2 is YYNGEE. The CDR3 is 13 residues long. DNA of the CDR3: TGTGCCAGCAGCGTCTCCAGAAACAATGAGCAGTTCTTC. Translated: CASSVSRNNEQFF.

This clonotype was seen only a few times. This chain connects TRBV28 to TRBJ2-7; D perhaps matches TRBD1 (5 bases). This CDR3 has 13 residues. CDR1 MDHEN and CDR2 SYDVKM come from the germline V gene. Trimming cost V 11 bases and J 0 bases, with 14 bases left between them. This CDR3 reads CASQKTGSYEQYF. CDR3 coding DNA: TGTGCCTCCCAAAAAACAGGCTCCTACGAGCAGTACTTC.

The V call is TRBV2, the J call TRBJ1-2, with D unclear. The CDR3 spans 10 residues. Trimming cost V 1 base and J 6 bases, with 0 bases left between them. Looked up from germline, CDR1 is SNHLY and CDR2 is FYNNEI. The CDR3 region is CASSEDGYTF. CDR3 bases: TGTGCCAGCAGTGAAGATGGCTACACCTTC.